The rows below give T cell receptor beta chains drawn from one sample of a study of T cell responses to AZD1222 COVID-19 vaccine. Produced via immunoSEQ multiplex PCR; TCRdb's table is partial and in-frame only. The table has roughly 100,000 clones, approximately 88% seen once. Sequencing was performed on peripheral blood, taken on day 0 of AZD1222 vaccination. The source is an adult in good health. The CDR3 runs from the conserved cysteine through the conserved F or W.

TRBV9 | CASSVDPGGNTIYF
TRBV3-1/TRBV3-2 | CASSQGRLSSYNEQFF
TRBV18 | CASSLLPGVGSYEQYF
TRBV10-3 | CAISPIHNYGYTF
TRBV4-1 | CASSRLADPPYEQYF
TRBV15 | CATSRAQPSSYNEQFF
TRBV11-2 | CASGGGRGYGYTF
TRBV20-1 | CSGSSSTGYNEQFF
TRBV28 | CASSPLGQPQHF
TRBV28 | CASSLTRDSGGISNQPQHF
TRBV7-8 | CASSRAYEQYF
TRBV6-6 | CASSLRDYNEQFF